This T cell receptor beta chain was captured by sequencing in a study of T cell changes during pregnancy in multiple sclerosis. TCRdb's copy holds only in-frame clones and misses some; the assay was immunoSEQ multiplex PCR. The top ten hold roughly 5% of the sample, which has tens of thousands of clones, roughly nine tenths seen once. Germline CDR1 and CDR2: SEHNR and FQNEAQ (reference sequence). V shed 5 bases and J shed 0 bases, with 18 bases lying between them. The CDR3 extends over 17 amino acids. The sample here was peripheral blood, taken in the first trimester of pregnancy. This clonotype was sampled from a female donor in good health, enrolled as a control in a pregnancy study. The V call is TRBV7-9, the J call TRBJ2-3; possible D gene TRBD2, 6 bases. The CDR3 loop reads CASSRNLGGASTDTQYF. Written as DNA, the CDR3 is TGTGCCAGCAGCCGGAATCTCGGAGGGGCTAGCACAGATACGCAGTATTTT.